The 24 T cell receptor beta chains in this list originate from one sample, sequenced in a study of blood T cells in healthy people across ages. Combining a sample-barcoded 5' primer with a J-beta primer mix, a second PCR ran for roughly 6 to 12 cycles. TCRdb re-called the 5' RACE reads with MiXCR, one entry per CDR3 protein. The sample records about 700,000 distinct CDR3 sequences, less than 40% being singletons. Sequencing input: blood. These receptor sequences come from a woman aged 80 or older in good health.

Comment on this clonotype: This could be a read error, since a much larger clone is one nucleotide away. Here the CDR3 DNA reads TGTGCCCGCAGTGAAGAACAGGCAATAGCCTATGGCTACACCTTC. This sequence encodes CARSEEQAIAYGYTF. The chain combines TRBV6-1 with TRBJ1-2; D is possibly TRBD1 (5 bases). Germline V gives CDR1 MNHNS, CDR2 SASEGT. The CDR3 extends over 15 amino acids.

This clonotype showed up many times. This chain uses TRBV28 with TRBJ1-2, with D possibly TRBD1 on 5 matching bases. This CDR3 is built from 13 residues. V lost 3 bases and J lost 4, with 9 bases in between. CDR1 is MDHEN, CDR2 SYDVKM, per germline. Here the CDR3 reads CASSFGDLYGYTF. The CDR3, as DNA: TGTGCCAGCAGTTTCGGGGACCTCTATGGCTACACCTTC.

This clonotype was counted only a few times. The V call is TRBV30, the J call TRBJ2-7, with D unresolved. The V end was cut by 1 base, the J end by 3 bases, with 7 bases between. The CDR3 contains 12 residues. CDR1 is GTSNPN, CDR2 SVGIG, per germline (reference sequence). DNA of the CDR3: TGTGCCTGGAGTGCCGGATTCTACGAGCAGTACTTC. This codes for CAWSAGFYEQYF. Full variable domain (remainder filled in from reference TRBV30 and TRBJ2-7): SQTIHQWPATLVQPVGSPLSLECTVEGTSNPNLYWYRQAAGRGLQLLFYSVGIGQISSEVPQNLSASRPQDRQFILSSKKLLLSDSGFYLCAWSAGFYEQYFGPGTRLTVT.

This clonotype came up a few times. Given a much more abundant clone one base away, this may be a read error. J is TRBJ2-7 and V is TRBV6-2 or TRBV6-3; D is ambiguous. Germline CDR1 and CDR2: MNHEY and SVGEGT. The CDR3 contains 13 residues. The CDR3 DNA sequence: TGTGCCAGCGGTTATTCTTCTCCACCCGAGCAGTACTTC. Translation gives CASGYSSPPEQYF.

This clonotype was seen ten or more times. CDR3 in amino acids: CSARADRGNQPQHF. Written as DNA, the CDR3 is TGCAGTGCTAGAGCCGACAGGGGCAATCAGCCCCAGCATTTT. The chain recombines TRBV20-1 with TRBJ1-5; 7 positions match TRBD1. Germline V gives CDR1 DFQATT, CDR2 SNEGSKA (reference sequence). V shed 1 base, J shed 2 bases, and the junction held 2 bases outside the gene matches. This CDR3 is built from 14 residues.

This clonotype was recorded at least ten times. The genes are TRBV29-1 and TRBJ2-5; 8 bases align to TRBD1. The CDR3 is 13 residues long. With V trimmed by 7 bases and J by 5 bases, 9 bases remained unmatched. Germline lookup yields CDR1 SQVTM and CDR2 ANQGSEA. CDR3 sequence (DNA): TGCAGCGCCCGTCTGGCAGGGGGCGAGACCCAGTACTTC. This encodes CSARLAGGETQYF.

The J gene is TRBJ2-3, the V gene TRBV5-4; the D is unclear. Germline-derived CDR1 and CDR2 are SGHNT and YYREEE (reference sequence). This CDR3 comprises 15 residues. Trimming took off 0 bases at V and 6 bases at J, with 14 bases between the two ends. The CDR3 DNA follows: TGTGCCAGCAGCTTGGAGGGCAGCCCAGTGGATACGCAGTATTTT. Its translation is CASSLEGSPVDTQYF.

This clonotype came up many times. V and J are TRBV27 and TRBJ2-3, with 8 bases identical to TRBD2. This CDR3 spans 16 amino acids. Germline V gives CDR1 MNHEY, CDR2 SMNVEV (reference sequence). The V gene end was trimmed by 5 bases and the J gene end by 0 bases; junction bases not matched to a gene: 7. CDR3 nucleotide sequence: TGTGCCAGCAGTCCCCGACTAGCGACTAGCACAGATACGCAGTATTTT. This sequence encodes CASSPRLATSTDTQYF.

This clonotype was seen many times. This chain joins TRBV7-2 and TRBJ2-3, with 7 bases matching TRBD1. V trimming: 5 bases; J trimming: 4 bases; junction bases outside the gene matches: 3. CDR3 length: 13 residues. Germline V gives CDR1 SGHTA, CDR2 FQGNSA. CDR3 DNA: TGTGCCAGCAGCCGACAGGGTTCAGATACGCAGTATTTT. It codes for CASSRQGSDTQYF.

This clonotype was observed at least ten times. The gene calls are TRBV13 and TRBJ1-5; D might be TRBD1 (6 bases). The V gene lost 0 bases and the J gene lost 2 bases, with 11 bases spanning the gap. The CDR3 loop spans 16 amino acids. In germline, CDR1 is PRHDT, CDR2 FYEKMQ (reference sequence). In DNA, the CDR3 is TGTGCCAGCAGCTTAGGACAGGGTAAGGGCAATCAGCCCCAGCATTTT. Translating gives CASSLGQGKGNQPQHF.

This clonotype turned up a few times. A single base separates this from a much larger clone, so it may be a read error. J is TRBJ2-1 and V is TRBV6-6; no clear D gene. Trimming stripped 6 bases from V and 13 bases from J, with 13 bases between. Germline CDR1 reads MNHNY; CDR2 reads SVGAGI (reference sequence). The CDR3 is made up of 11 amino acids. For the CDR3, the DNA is TGTGCCAGCAGACATAAAGAGACCCAGTTCTTC. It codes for CASRHKETQFF.

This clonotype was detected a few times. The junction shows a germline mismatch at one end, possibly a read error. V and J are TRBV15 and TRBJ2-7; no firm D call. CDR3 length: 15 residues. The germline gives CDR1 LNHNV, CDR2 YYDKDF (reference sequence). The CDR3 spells CTTSRDGQSYNEQYF. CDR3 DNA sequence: TGTACCACCAGCAGAGATGGCCAGTCCTACAATGAGCAGTACTTC.

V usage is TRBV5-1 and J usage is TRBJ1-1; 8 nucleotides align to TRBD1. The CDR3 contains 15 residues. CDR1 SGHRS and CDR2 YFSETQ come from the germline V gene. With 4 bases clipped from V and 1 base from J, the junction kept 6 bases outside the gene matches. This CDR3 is CASSNGQGWNTEAFF. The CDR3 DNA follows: TGCGCCAGCAGCAACGGACAGGGCTGGAACACTGAAGCTTTCTTT.

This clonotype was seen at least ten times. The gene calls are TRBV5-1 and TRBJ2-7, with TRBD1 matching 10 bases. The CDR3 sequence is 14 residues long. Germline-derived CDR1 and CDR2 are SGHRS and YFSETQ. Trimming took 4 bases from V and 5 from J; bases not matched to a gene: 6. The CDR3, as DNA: TGCGCCAGCAGCCTTCCCGGACAGGGGGACGAGCAGTACTTC. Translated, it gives CASSLPGQGDEQYF. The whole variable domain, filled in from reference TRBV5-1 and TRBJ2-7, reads KAGVTQTPRYLIKTRGQQVTLSCSPISGHRSVSWYQQTPGQGLQFLFEYFSETQRNKGNFPGRFSGRQFSNSRSEMNVSTLELGDSALYLCASSLPGQGDEQYFGPGTRLTVT.

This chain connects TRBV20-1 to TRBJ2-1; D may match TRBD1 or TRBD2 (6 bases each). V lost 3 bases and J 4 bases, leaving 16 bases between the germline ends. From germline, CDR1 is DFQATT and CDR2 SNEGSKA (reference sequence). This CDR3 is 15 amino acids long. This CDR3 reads CSASLGAGPYNEQFF. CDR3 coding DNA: TGCAGTGCTAGTCTGGGGGCGGGGCCGTACAATGAGCAGTTCTTC.

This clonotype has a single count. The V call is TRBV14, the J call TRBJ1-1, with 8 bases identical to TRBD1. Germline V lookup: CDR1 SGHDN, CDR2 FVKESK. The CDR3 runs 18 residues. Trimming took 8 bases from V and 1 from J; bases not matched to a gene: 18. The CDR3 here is CASRRGWTGTSKNTEAFF. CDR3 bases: TGTGCCAGCCGCCGGGGGTGGACAGGGACTTCAAAGAACACTGAAGCTTTCTTT.

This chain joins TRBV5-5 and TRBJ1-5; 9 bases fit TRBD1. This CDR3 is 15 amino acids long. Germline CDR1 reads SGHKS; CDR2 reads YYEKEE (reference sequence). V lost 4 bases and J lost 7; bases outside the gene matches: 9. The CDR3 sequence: CASSPDRGGGQPQHF. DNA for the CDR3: TGTGCCAGCAGCCCGGACAGGGGAGGTGGGCAGCCCCAGCATTTT.

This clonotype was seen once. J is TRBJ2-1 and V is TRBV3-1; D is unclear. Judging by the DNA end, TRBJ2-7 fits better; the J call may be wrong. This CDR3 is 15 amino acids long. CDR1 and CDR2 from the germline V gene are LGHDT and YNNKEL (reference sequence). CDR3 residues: CASSQGFRLGNEQYF. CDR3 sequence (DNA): TGTGCCAGCAGCCAAGGGTTCCGGCTAGGGAATGAGCAGTACTTC.

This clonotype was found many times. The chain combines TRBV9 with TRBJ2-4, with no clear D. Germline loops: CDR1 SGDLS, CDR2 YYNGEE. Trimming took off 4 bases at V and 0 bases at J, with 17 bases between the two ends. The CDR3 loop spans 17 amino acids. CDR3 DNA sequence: TGTGCCAGCAGCCTAGAGGCAGATTCCCTAGCCAAAAACATTCAGTACTTC. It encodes CASSLEADSLAKNIQYF. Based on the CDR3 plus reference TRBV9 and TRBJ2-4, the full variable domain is DSGVTQTPKHLITATGQRVTLRCSPRSGDLSVYWYQQSLDQGLQFLIQYYNGEERAKGNILERFSAQQFPDLHSELNLSSLELGDSALYFCASSLEADSLAKNIQYFGAGTRLSVL.

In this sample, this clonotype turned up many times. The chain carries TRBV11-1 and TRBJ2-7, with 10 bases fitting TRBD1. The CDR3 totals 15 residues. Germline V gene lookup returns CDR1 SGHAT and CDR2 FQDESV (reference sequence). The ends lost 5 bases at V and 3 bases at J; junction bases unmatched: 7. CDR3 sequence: CASSPGTGALYEQYF. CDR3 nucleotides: TGTGCCAGCAGCCCAGGGACAGGGGCCCTCTACGAGCAGTACTTC.

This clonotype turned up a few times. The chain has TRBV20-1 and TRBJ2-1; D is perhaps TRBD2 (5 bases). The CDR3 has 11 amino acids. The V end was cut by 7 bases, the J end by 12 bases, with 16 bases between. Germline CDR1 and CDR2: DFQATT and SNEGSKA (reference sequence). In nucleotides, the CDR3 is TGCAGTGGAGGGCAGGTCTATGTGCAGTTCTTC. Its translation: CSGGQVYVQFF.

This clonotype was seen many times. Written as DNA, the CDR3 is TGTGCCAGCAGCCCTACCGGGAGACGAGCCTACGAGCAGTACTTC. This encodes CASSPTGRRAYEQYF. The chain couples TRBV7-2 to TRBJ2-7; D is possibly TRBD2 (6 bases). Germline CDR1 SGHTA, CDR2 FQGNSA. There are 15 residues in the CDR3. Trimming left V 5 bases short and J 2 bases short, with 16 bases between.

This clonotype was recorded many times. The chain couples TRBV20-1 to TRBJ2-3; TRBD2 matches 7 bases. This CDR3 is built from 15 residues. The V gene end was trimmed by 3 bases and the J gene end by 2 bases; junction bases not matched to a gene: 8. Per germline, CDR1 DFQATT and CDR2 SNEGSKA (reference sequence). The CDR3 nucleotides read TGCAGTGCTAGCTTGGCGGGGGTCAACACAGATACGCAGTATTTT. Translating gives CSASLAGVNTDTQYF.

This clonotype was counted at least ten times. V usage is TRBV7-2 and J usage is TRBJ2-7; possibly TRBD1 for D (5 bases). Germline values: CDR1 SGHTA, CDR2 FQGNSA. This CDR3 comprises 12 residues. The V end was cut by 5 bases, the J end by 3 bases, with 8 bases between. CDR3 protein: CASSRTYYEQYF. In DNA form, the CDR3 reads TGTGCCAGCAGCCGGACATACTACGAGCAGTACTTC.